The clone carrying this T cell receptor beta chain was detected many times. What it recognizes is unknown. This entry comes from a study of T cells in Graves' hyperthyroidism and ophthalmopathy. Study-level findings and limits: Clonotypes that were expanded in thyroid above 0.001 mostly appeared in blood too. The model forecast ophthalmopathy, anticipating it by a median approximately 6 months before onset.

The CDR3 runs 16 residues. Per the germline V gene, CDR1 is SNHLY and CDR2 is FYNNEI. Trimming at V came to 6 bases and at J to 6 bases, leaving 11 bases not matched to a gene. Regions amplified from RNA transcripts were the TCR beta CDR3 regions. The HTBI set primed first-round TCR CDR3 RT-PCR. TCRdb itself ran the multiplex PCR reads through MiXCR, one entry per CDR3 protein. The sample has some 650,000 distinct CDR3 sequences, about a sixth seen once; the top ten hold around 3.5%. Source material: blood. The receptor comes from a woman aged 35 to 49 with Graves' ophthalmopathy. V and J are TRBV2 and TRBJ2-3, with 11 bases fitting TRBD2. CDR3 protein: CASRRLAGISFDTQYF. The CDR3 coding sequence is TGTGCCAGCAGAAGACTAGCGGGGATATCGTTTGATACGCAGTATTTT.